The next 20 T cell receptor beta chains were all read from a single sample in a study of OX40 agonist ivuxolimab in advanced cancers. The repertoire was sequenced with immunoSEQ multiplex PCR; TCRdb's copy has only in-frame clones and lacks some. The sample has tens of thousands of clones; more than 80% are singletons. This specimen was CD4+ or CD8+ T cells sorted from blood, taken in a trial of the OX40 agonist ivuxolimab. The source is an adult with an advanced solid tumor such as melanoma, head and neck, liver or kidney cancer.

The chain uses TRBV19 and TRBJ1-1, with D unresolved. Trimming stripped 5 bases from V and 11 bases from J, with 12 bases between. Germline V CDR1 and CDR2: LNHDA, SQIVND (reference sequence). The CDR3 runs 11 residues. CDR3 loop: CASSVGNGAFF. The CDR3, as DNA: TGTGCCAGTAGTGTGGGGAATGGCGCTTTCTTT.

The V and J genes are TRBV28 and TRBJ2-5, with D unclear. The J call may be mistaken, given a closer DNA end match to TRBJ2-7. The CDR3 length is 14 residues. The germline gives CDR1 MDHEN, CDR2 SYDVKM. CDR3 DNA: TGTGCCAGCAGTTTATCCGGGTCTTCCTACGAGCAGTACTTC. Translating gives CASSLSGSSYEQYF.

This clone was found once. The rearrangement uses TRBV6-5 and TRBJ2-3; D not certain. In germline, CDR1 is MNHEY, CDR2 SVGAGI. The V and J ends lost 2 bases and 3 bases respectively, with 6 bases between them. CDR3 length: 13 amino acids. The CDR3 sequence is CASSYGRTDTQYF. The CDR3, as DNA: TGTGCCAGCAGTTACGGGCGTACAGATACGCAGTATTTT.

This sequence joins TRBV6-6 and TRBJ2-1; 8 nucleotides agree with TRBD2. The CDR3 is 15 residues long. Germline assignment: CDR1 MNHNY and CDR2 SVGAGI (reference sequence). With 5 bases clipped from V and 1 base from J, the junction kept 4 bases outside the gene matches. The chain's CDR3 is CASSVSGTSYNEQFF. CDR3 in DNA: TGTGCCAGCAGTGTTAGCGGGACATCCTACAATGAGCAGTTCTTC.

The J gene is TRBJ2-7, the V gene TRBV4-1; possibly TRBD1 or TRBD2 for D (6 bases each). Deletions cut 2 bases from V and 4 bases from J, with 15 bases between. Germline lookup yields CDR1 MGHRA and CDR2 YSYEKL. This CDR3 spans 15 amino acids. The CDR3 DNA reads as TGCGCCAGCAGCCAAACCCCGGGGGCTGGGTACGAGCAGTACTTC. This gives the protein CASSQTPGAGYEQYF.

The chain employs TRBV30 and TRBJ1-3; possibly TRBD1 for D (5 bases). The germline V gene has CDR1 GTSNPN and CDR2 SVGIG (reference sequence). This CDR3 comprises 16 residues. Trimming stripped 1 base from V and 0 bases from J, with 13 bases between. In nucleotides, the CDR3 is TGTGCCTGGAGTGGCGCCCGGGGCCTCTCTGGAAACACCATATATTTT. Protein: CAWSGARGLSGNTIYF.

The J gene is TRBJ2-7, the V gene TRBV19; 12 nucleotides match TRBD2. The CDR3 runs to 15 residues. V trimming: 1 base; J trimming: 6 bases; junction bases outside the gene matches: 4. The germline V gene encodes CDR1 LNHDA and CDR2 SQIVND (reference sequence). CDR3 sequence: CASSIGLAGAIEQYF. The CDR3 coding sequence is TGTGCCAGTAGTATAGGACTAGCGGGAGCGATCGAGCAGTACTTC.

The chain carries TRBV29-1 and TRBJ1-4; 7 nucleotides line up with TRBD1. The CDR3 contains 14 residues. Trimming at V came to 7 bases and at J to 0 bases, leaving 5 bases not matched to a gene. CDR1 and CDR2 from the germline V gene are SQVTM and ANQGSEA. The CDR3 region is CSAEGTATNEKLFF. CDR3 DNA sequence: TGCAGCGCTGAGGGGACAGCAACTAATGAAAAACTGTTTTTT.

V gene TRBV27 combines with J gene TRBJ1-4; no reliable D call. Germline CDR1 is MNHEY and CDR2 is SMNVEV (reference sequence). The CDR3 consists of 14 residues. V lost 4 bases to trimming and J lost 3 bases, with 9 bases between them. This chain's CDR3 is CASSSAGANEKLFF. The CDR3 nucleotides read TGTGCCAGCAGTTCCGCGGGAGCTAATGAAAAACTGTTTTTT.

The chain couples TRBV9 to TRBJ1-2; 11 positions agree with TRBD1. The J segment lost 5 bases and the V segment lost 4 bases, leaving 7 bases of the junction unmatched. The CDR3 runs 15 residues. Germline V gives CDR1 SGDLS, CDR2 YYNGEE. The CDR3 DNA reads as TGTGCCAGCAGCACCGGACAGGGGGCCCTGTATGGCTACACCTTC. Its translation: CASSTGQGALYGYTF. Variable domain in full (rest from reference TRBV9 and TRBJ1-2): DSGVTQTPKHLITATGQRVTLRCSPRSGDLSVYWYQQSLDQGLQFLIQYYNGEERAKGNILERFSAQQFPDLHSELNLSSLELGDSALYFCASSTGQGALYGYTFGSGTRLTVV.

This chain joins TRBV4-1 and TRBJ2-1; TRBD2 matches at 9 bases. The length of the CDR3 is 16 residues. Germline values: CDR1 MGHRA, CDR2 YSYEKL. V dropped 4 bases and J dropped 8; count of bases not matched to a gene: 12. CDR3 sequence (DNA): TGCGCCAGCAGCCCCAACCCTAGCGGGGAGGTAGATGAGCAGTTCTTC. Translated, it gives CASSPNPSGEVDEQFF.

J is TRBJ2-2 and V is TRBV6-4; TRBD2 aligns across 9 bases. The germline V gene has CDR1 MRHNA and CDR2 SNTAGT. The CDR3 sequence is 15 residues long. V shed 3 bases and J 1 base; nucleotides not matched to a gene: 0. This chain's CDR3 is CASSETSGNTGELFF. The DNA for the CDR3 is TGTGCCAGCAGTGAGACTAGCGGGAACACCGGGGAGCTGTTTTTT.

The V and J genes are TRBV27 and TRBJ2-3; no clear D. V was cut by 5 bases and J by 14 bases, with 17 bases left in between. CDR1 and CDR2 from the germline V gene are MNHEY and SMNVEV (reference sequence). The CDR3 runs to 12 residues. CDR3 DNA: TGTGCCAGCAGTCTGGACGGGTTTAGACGGTATTTT. Amino acid sequence: CASSLDGFRRYF.

The chain joins TRBV19 to TRBJ2-1, with 10 bases lining up with TRBD1. Germline V CDR1 and CDR2: LNHDA, SQIVND (reference sequence). The CDR3 is made up of 16 amino acids. J was trimmed by 9 bases and V by 4 bases; bases with no gene match: 12. CDR3 region: CASSSIRDRGLVEQFF. CDR3 coding DNA: TGTGCCAGTAGTAGTATCCGGGACAGGGGCTTGGTTGAGCAGTTCTTC.

The V gene is TRBV7-3, the J gene TRBJ2-1; 7 bases fit TRBD1. The CDR3 is made up of 15 amino acids. V trimming: 5 bases; J trimming: 5 bases; junction bases outside the gene matches: 9. Germline CDR1 SGHTA, CDR2 FQGTGA. The CDR3 DNA reads TGTGCCAGCAGCGTTACCGGGACAGATAACAATGAGCAGTTCTTC. This codes for CASSVTGTDNNEQFF.

In this sample, this clone turned up many times. The chain is built from TRBV29-1 and TRBJ1-2, with D possibly TRBD1 on 6 matching bases. Germline assignment: CDR1 SQVTM and CDR2 ANQGSEA. V lost 2 bases and J 2 bases, leaving 9 bases between the germline ends. The CDR3 consists of 13 residues. Here the CDR3 reads CSVERQGNYGYTF. Here the CDR3 DNA reads TGCAGCGTTGAACGGCAGGGGAACTATGGCTACACCTTC.

On this clone: At one of its ends the junction is not consistent with the germline gene, which may arise from a read error. The J gene is TRBJ2-2, the V gene TRBV7-3; 8 bases are shared with TRBD1. CDR1 SGHTA and CDR2 FQGTGA come from the germline V gene. The length of the CDR3 is 16 residues. Here the CDR3 reads CASSQFQGAIAGELFF. The CDR3 DNA reads as TGCGCCAGCAGCCAATTTCAGGGGGCGATTGCCGGGGAGCTGTTTTTT. The whole variable domain, filled in from reference TRBV7-3 and TRBJ2-2, reads GAGVSQTPSNKVTEKGKYVELRCDPISGHTALYWYRQSLGQGPEFLIYFQGTGAADDSGLPNDRFFAVRPEGSVSTLKIQRTERGDSAVYLCASSQFQGAIAGELFFGEGSRLTVL.

The chain is built from TRBV7-8 and TRBJ2-5; 9 positions match TRBD1. CDR3 size: 15 residues. Germline CDR1 is SGHVS and CDR2 is FQNEAQ. V lost 5 bases to trimming and J lost 5 bases; unmatched junction nucleotides: 9. CDR3 protein: CASSPRDREGETQYF. Written as DNA, the CDR3 is TGTGCCAGCAGCCCCCGGGACAGGGAGGGGGAGACCCAGTACTTC.

V and J are TRBV30 and TRBJ2-3; a weak D match, TRBD2 (6 bases). CDR3 size: 18 residues. V dropped 0 bases and J dropped 2 bases, with 21 bases sitting between them. Germline V gives CDR1 GTSNPN, CDR2 SVGIG (reference sequence). The CDR3 sequence: CAWSVVAGLPFTTDTQYF. In DNA form, the CDR3 reads TGTGCCTGGAGTGTAGTTGCGGGACTCCCCTTTACCACAGATACGCAGTATTTT.

This chain links TRBV5-1 with TRBJ2-7; either TRBD1 or TRBD2 may fit D (5 bases each). This CDR3 contains 12 residues. Germline values: CDR1 SGHRS, CDR2 YFSETQ. V dropped 0 bases and J dropped 6 bases, with 7 bases sitting between them. The chain's CDR3 is CASSLGGSEQYF. DNA of the CDR3: TGCGCCAGCAGCTTGGGGGGGTCCGAGCAGTACTTC. The full variable domain, completed using reference TRBV5-1 and TRBJ2-7, is KAGVTQTPRYLIKTRGQQVTLSCSPISGHRSVSWYQQTPGQGLQFLFEYFSETQRNKGNFPGRFSGRQFSNSRSEMNVSTLELGDSALYLCASSLGGSEQYFGPGTRLTVT.